This T cell receptor (beta chain) was retrieved from a study of shared clonotypes between healthy human individuals. About the study: The donor pool was made up of two women and three men aged 18 to 49.

The CDR3 is 14 amino acids. V was clipped by 3 bases and J by 4 bases, with 10 bases between them. Germline V gives CDR1 SQVTM, CDR2 ANQGSEA. Regarding this clone: The same CDR3 can be traced to other DNA sequences in this sample.

Generated by immunoSEQ multiplex PCR, the TCRdb table keeps only in-frame clones and is missing some. The sample records about 2.4 million clones, 93% being singletons. Sequenced sample: naive CD4+ T cells from PBMCs. Noted subset: CD45RA+ positively selected. This chain connects TRBV29-1 to TRBJ2-6, with D possibly matching TRBD1 (5 bases). The sequence came from a man younger than 30 in good health. Some clones in this sample may be carry-over from other donors' samples. The CDR3 sequence: CSVDQGSGANVLTF. In DNA, the CDR3 is TGCAGCGTTGATCAGGGTTCCGGGGCCAACGTCCTGACTTTC.